The rows below give T cell receptor beta chains drawn from one sample of a study of blood T cell repertoires in COVID-19. Method: immunoSEQ multiplex PCR; TCRdb's copy keeps in-frame clones and lacks some. The sample lists 390,000 or so clones; roughly nine tenths were seen once. The sample was PBMCs or T cells enriched from blood (not recorded which). All receptors come from a man aged 18 to 35 who had recovered from COVID-19. CDR3s leave out the opening cysteine and the closing phenylalanine or tryptophan. The D gene is left open where the match is weak.

D gene	V gene	J gene	CDR3 protein
.	TRBV25-1	TRBJ1-1	ASSEYIRGTRSEAF
TRBD2	TRBV7-2	TRBJ2-7	ASSLSSGRVYHEQY
.	TRBV28	TRBJ2-7	ASSLGGDLYEQY
.	TRBV5-5	TRBJ1-4	ASSSRGSNEKLF
TRBD1	TRBV4-1	TRBJ2-7	ASSQGPGGYEQY
TRBD1	TRBV19	TRBJ2-2	ASKGTGNTGELF
.	TRBV11-2	TRBJ1-5	ASSRRQNEPQH
.	TRBV9	TRBJ1-3	ASSVDGGNSGNTIY
TRBD2	TRBV24-1	TRBJ2-2	AIGWGGTGELF
TRBD2	TRBV7-2	TRBJ2-1	ASTPYGAGGGVNEQF
.	TRBV6-5	TRBJ2-7	ASSPNAGQPYEQY
TRBD1	TRBV5-1	TRBJ1-2	ASSEGQTYGYT
.	TRBV13	TRBJ2-7	ASSEQWGDTYEQY
.	TRBV7-2	TRBJ1-4	ASSLRQLLEKLF
.	TRBV7-9	TRBJ1-1	ASSFYPGHTEAF
TRBD2	TRBV19	TRBJ2-3	ASSGLAGTGDTQY
TRBD1	TRBV5-4	TRBJ1-2	ASTPGGGQGAFGYT
.	TRBV19	TRBJ1-1	ASTTGRVTEAF
TRBD1	TRBV27	TRBJ2-1	ASSIRTGGYNEQF
.	TRBV6-5	TRBJ1-3	ASLSPGNTIY
.	TRBV5-4	TRBJ2-3	ASNVDSSTDTQY
TRBD2	TRBV27	TRBJ2-3	ASSLWASGSRTDTQY
.	TRBV4-3	TRBJ2-3	ASSQARSGQDTQY
.	TRBV25-1	TRBJ1-4	ASIPTGATNEKLF
.	TRBV7-2	TRBJ1-2	ASSLEWSANYGYT
.	TRBV7-9	TRBJ1-6	ASSLKGDNSPLH
.	TRBV29-1	TRBJ1-2	SVNGGTGDYGYT
.	TRBV24-1	TRBJ2-3	ATSGPAITDTQY
TRBD2	TRBV5-1	TRBJ2-1	ASSLAWGGDNEQF
.	TRBV30	TRBJ2-6	ASHNSGANVLT
TRBD2	TRBV9	TRBJ2-1	ASSVSGTHYNEQF
.	TRBV5-1	TRBJ2-1	ASSIGTSNEQF
.	TRBV27	TRBJ1-2	ASALVGEKGPNRGYT
.	TRBV5-4	TRBJ2-2	ASSLQASNTGELF
.	TRBV4-1	TRBJ1-4	ASSQARGREKLF
.	TRBV28	TRBJ2-1	ASIDSSYNEQF
.	TRBV27	TRBJ1-1	ASSLQGLMNTEAF
TRBD2	TRBV24-1	TRBJ2-3	ATSRVAGGPDTQY
.	TRBV21-1	TRBJ1-5	ASRPRYSNQPQH